This T cell receptor beta chain was identified during a study of blood T cell repertoires in COVID-19. Study context: Samples of COVID-19 (acute and convalescent) were obtained from the United States, Italy and Spain. PBMCs, B-cell-depleted T cells, or T cells were the source of the cDNA or gDNA that made up the material.

Authors' data handling: Estimated nucleated cell counts came from reference gene primer amplification. Libraries were prepared by immunoSEQ multiplex PCR; TCRdb keeps only in-frame clonotypes and omits some of them. That table furnishes V, J and clone size, whereas the DNA furnished D and trimming. The table shows over 100,000 clones, with 60% to 85% occurring only once. The V gene's germline CDR1 is PRHDT and CDR2 FYEKMQ (reference sequence). This CDR3 spans 15 amino acids. V lost 5 bases, J lost 6 bases, and 19 bases lay in between. J is TRBJ2-5 and V is TRBV13; a weak D match, TRBD2 (7 bases). The TCR originated in a human donor in a cohort sampled during active or convalescent COVID-19. The specimen was peripheral blood. CDR3 nucleotide sequence: TGTGCCAGCAGCCGCGATGGGGGGGGCGCGAAGACCCAGTACTTC. Its translation is CASSRDGGGAKTQYF. The full variable domain, with the rest looked up from reference TRBV13 and TRBJ2-5, is AAGVIQSPRHLIKEKRETATLKCYPIPRHDTVYWYQQGPGQDPQFLISFYEKMQSDKGSIPDRFSAQQFSDYHSELNMSSLELGDSALYFCASSRDGGGAKTQYFGPGTRLLVL.